These 20 T cell receptor beta chains share one sample of origin, sequenced in a study of shared clonotypes between healthy human individuals. Sequencing used immunoSEQ multiplex PCR; TCRdb keeps in-frame clones, though not all of them. Counted here are fewer than 850,000 clones, 60% to 80% occurring once; the ten biggest clones make up 1.8%. Sequenced input: memory CD4+ T cells sorted from blood. Subset noted: CD45RA-negative fraction. Source of these receptors: a woman in her twenties or thirties in good health.

This sequence joins TRBV23-1 and TRBJ2-7, with TRBD1 identical over 10 bases. TRBV23-1 is sorted into the ORF group, with uncertain function. Germline trimming cut 3 bases from V and 4 bases from J; bases unmatched to any gene: 6. This CDR3 contains 15 residues. CDR3 amino acids: CASSQPGQGRYEQYF. CDR3 bases: TGCGCCAGCAGTCAGCCGGGACAGGGGCGATACGAGCAGTACTTC.

V gene TRBV6-5 combines with J gene TRBJ2-7; D is unclear. Germline V gives CDR1 MNHEY, CDR2 SVGAGI. This CDR3 contains 12 residues. Trimming cost V 4 bases and J 6 bases, with 10 bases left between them. CDR3 region: CASSSISGEQYF. The DNA of the CDR3 is TGTGCCAGCAGTTCGATAAGTGGCGAGCAGTACTTC.

This clone was picked up a small number of times. The rearrangement uses TRBV5-1 and TRBJ2-1, with 7 bases identical to TRBD1. The V and J ends lost 4 bases and 0 bases, in that order; junction bases with no gene match: 4. CDR3 length: 15 amino acids. Germline lookup yields CDR1 SGHRS and CDR2 YFSETQ. Here the CDR3 reads CASSGDSVSYNEQFF. The CDR3 DNA follows: TGCGCCAGCAGCGGGGACAGCGTCTCCTACAATGAGCAGTTCTTC.

This clone has just one count. The chain combines TRBV7-8 with TRBJ2-3; maybe TRBD2 (5 bases). The CDR3 runs to 14 residues. The germline V and J ends were trimmed by 7 bases and 7 bases, with 18 bases remaining between them. Germline CDR1 reads SGHVS; CDR2 reads FQNEAQ. CDR3 bases: TGTGCCAGCAAGCGTCGGGCGGAGCGGAATACGCAGTATTTT. Amino acid sequence: CASKRRAERNTQYF.

This clone has a handful of counts. The chain employs TRBV5-1 and TRBJ2-3; TRBD1 agrees at 7 bases. Germline V gives CDR1 SGHRS, CDR2 YFSETQ. CDR3 length: 14 amino acids. With 2 bases clipped from V and 5 bases from J, the junction kept 5 bases outside the gene matches. CDR3 nucleotides: TGCGCCAGCAGCTTCTCCGGGACAGAAGATACGCAGTATTTT. This codes for CASSFSGTEDTQYF.

This clone was counted between two and nine times. The V gene is TRBV11-2, the J gene TRBJ2-7, with TRBD1 as a possible D gene (5 bases). CDR1 and CDR2 from the germline V gene are SGHAT and FQNNGV. The CDR3 contains 13 residues. V was cut by 3 bases and J by 5 bases, with 11 bases left in between. The CDR3 DNA reads TGTGCCAGCAGCTTCCAGGGTATCAACGAGCAGTACTTC. This translates into CASSFQGINEQYF.

This clone appeared a few times. The chain links TRBV27 to TRBJ2-7; D may be TRBD1 (5 bases). The CDR3 runs 14 residues. Germline V gene data show CDR1 as MNHEY and CDR2 as SMNVEV (reference sequence). V lost 3 bases and J lost 3, with 12 bases in between. CDR3 in DNA: TGTGCCAGCAGTTTTAAGTGGGGCCTCTACGAGCAGTACTTC. This encodes CASSFKWGLYEQYF.

The chain combines TRBV11-2 with TRBJ2-3; no clear D gene. This CDR3 is 14 amino acids long. Trimming removed 5 bases from V and 8 bases from J, with 17 bases in between. The germline gives CDR1 SGHAT, CDR2 FQNNGV. CDR3 sequence: CASSPRARGSTQYF. The CDR3 nucleotides read TGTGCCAGCAGCCCGCGCGCCCGAGGTAGTACGCAGTATTTT.

The V gene is TRBV7-9, the J gene TRBJ1-2, with 7 bases identical to TRBD1. V lost 8 bases, J lost 2 bases, and 5 bases stayed unmatched. CDR3 size: 13 residues. The germline V gene has CDR1 SEHNR and CDR2 FQNEAQ (reference sequence). The CDR3 is CASDGTENYGYTF. The CDR3 DNA is TGTGCCAGCGACGGGACAGAAAACTATGGCTACACCTTC.

V usage is TRBV5-4 and J usage is TRBJ1-2; TRBD1 is a possible D gene (5 bases). The CDR3 loop spans 14 amino acids. V was pared by 4 bases and J by 3 bases, with 13 bases between. Germline V CDR1 and CDR2: SGHNT, YYREEE (reference sequence). The CDR3 DNA reads as TGTGCCAGCAGCCTGGGCGGGGACTACTATGGCTACACCTTC. Its protein product is CASSLGGDYYGYTF.

The chain recombines TRBV18 with TRBJ1-2, with D maybe TRBD1 (5 bases). Per germline, CDR1 KGHSH and CDR2 LQKENI. The ends were cut back, 6 bases at V and 2 bases at J, with 19 bases in the middle. The CDR3 runs to 16 residues. The CDR3 DNA is TGTGCCAGCTCCCTTGAACCGGGACGGGAAAACTATGGCTACACCTTC. It codes for CASSLEPGRENYGYTF.

The chain couples TRBV6-5 to TRBJ2-3; a possible D gene is TRBD2 (6 bases). The V gene's germline CDR1 is MNHEY and CDR2 SVGAGI. This CDR3 spans 16 amino acids. V dropped 4 bases and J dropped 6 bases, with 20 bases sitting between them. CDR3 coding DNA: TGTGCCAGCAGTTCACTTACCCAGGGAGGTGCGGATACGCAGTATTTT. Translated: CASSSLTQGGADTQYF.

The chain carries TRBV14 and TRBJ2-7, with no clear D. The V and J ends lost 3 bases and 3 bases respectively, with 18 bases between them. This CDR3 spans 16 amino acids. Germline CDR1 SGHDN, CDR2 FVKESK. The CDR3 is CASSHHQGRGGYEQYF. The CDR3 region has the DNA TGTGCCAGCAGCCACCACCAAGGTCGAGGTGGCTACGAGCAGTACTTC.

The sample holds a few counts of this clone. As DNA, the CDR3 is TGTGCCAGCTCACGAGTATCGGACAATGAGCAGTTCTTC. Encoded protein: CASSRVSDNEQFF. The chain carries TRBV18 and TRBJ2-1, with D hard to call. The germline V gene encodes CDR1 KGHSH and CDR2 LQKENI. This CDR3 is 13 amino acids long. Trimming took 4 bases from V and 5 from J, leaving 9 bases between them.

The chain carries TRBV6-1 and TRBJ1-2, with D unresolved. Germline V CDR1 and CDR2: MNHNS, SASEGT. Between the trimmed V and J ends, which lost 0 bases and 4 bases, there was a span of 9 bases. The CDR3 extends over 14 amino acids. The CDR3 bases are TGTGCCAGCAGTGAAGCTAGGGCCCCCTATGGCTACACCTTC. It encodes CASSEARAPYGYTF.

This chain connects TRBV18 to TRBJ2-6; the D gene could be TRBD1 or TRBD2 (5 bases each). Trimming pared 5 bases from V and 4 bases from J, leaving 15 bases between. Germline CDR1 KGHSH, CDR2 LQKENI. The CDR3 length is 16 residues. CDR3: CASSNQMGTGANVLTF. As DNA, the CDR3 is TGTGCCAGCTCAAACCAGATGGGGACCGGGGCCAACGTCCTGACTTTC. Full variable domain (remainder filled in from reference TRBV18 and TRBJ2-6): NAGVMQNPRHLVRRRGQEARLRCSPMKGHSHVYWYRQLPEEGLKFMVYLQKENIIDESGMPKERFSAEFPKEGPSILRIQQVVRGDSAAYFCASSNQMGTGANVLTFGAGSRLTVL.

This sequence joins TRBV13 and TRBJ2-1; 8 positions match TRBD2. J gave up 2 bases and V 6 bases, and 6 bases lay outside the gene matches. The CDR3 is made up of 15 amino acids. The germline V gene encodes CDR1 PRHDT and CDR2 FYEKMQ (reference sequence). In nucleotides, the CDR3 is TGTGCCAGCAGGCGACTAGCGCAAACCTACAATGAGCAGTTCTTC. This encodes CASRRLAQTYNEQFF.

The V call is TRBV18, the J call TRBJ2-3, with D uncertain. Trimming took off 2 bases at V and 2 bases at J, with 8 bases between the two ends. CDR1 and CDR2 from the germline V gene are KGHSH and LQKENI. There are 14 residues in the CDR3. The CDR3 sequence: CASSPIRDTDTQYF. The CDR3 DNA reads TGTGCCAGCTCACCAATCAGAGACACAGATACGCAGTATTTT.

The chain employs TRBV19 and TRBJ2-5; tentatively, D is TRBD1 (7 bases). This CDR3 contains 16 residues. Germline V gives CDR1 LNHDA, CDR2 SQIVND (reference sequence). Between the trimmed V and J ends, which lost 5 bases and 5 bases, there was a span of 21 bases. CDR3 coding DNA: TGTGCCAGTAGTCGACAGGGCGGGGAGTCGTCGGAGACCCAGTACTTC. Its protein is CASSRQGGESSETQYF.

Turning to this clone: A much larger clone lies one base from this, so it may be a read error. Additional DNA sequences in this sample encode the identical CDR3. V usage is TRBV5-1 and J usage is TRBJ1-3, with unresolved D. The germline V gene has CDR1 SGHRS and CDR2 YFSETQ. The CDR3 runs to 14 residues. Trimming left V 0 bases short and J 4 bases short, with 8 bases between. Here the CDR3 DNA reads TGCGCCAGCAGCTTGGGGACCGCAGGAAACACCATATATTTT. Translating it yields CASSLGTAGNTIYF.